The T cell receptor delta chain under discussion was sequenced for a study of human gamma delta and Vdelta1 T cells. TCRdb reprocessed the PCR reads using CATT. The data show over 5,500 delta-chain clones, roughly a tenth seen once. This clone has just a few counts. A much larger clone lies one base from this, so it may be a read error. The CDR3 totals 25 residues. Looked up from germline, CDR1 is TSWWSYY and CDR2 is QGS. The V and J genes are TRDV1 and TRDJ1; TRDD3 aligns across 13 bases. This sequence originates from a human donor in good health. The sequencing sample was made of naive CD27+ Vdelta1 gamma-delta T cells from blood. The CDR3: CALGDPGLPKGRDPYWGIRYGKPIF. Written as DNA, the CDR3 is TGTGCTCTTGGGGACCCCGGCCTTCCTAAAGGGAGGGACCCGTACTGGGGGATACGTTACGGTAAACCCATCTTT.